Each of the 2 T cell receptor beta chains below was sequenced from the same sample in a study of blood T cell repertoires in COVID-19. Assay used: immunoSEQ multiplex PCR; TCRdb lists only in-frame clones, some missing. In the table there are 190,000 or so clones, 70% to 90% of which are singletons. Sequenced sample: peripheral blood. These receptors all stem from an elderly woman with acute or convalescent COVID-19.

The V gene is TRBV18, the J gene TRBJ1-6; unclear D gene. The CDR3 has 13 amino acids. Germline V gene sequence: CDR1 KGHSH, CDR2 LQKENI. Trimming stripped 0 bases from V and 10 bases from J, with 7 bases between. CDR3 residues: CASSPPALSPLHF. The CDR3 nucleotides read TGTGCCAGCTCACCACCGGCCTTATCACCCCTCCACTTT.

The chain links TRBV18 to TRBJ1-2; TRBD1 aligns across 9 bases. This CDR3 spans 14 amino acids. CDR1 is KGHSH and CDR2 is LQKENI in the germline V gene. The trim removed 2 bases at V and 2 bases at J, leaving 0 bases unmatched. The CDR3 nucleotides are TGTGCCAGCTCACCAGGGACAGGGAACTATGGCTACACCTTC. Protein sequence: CASSPGTGNYGYTF.